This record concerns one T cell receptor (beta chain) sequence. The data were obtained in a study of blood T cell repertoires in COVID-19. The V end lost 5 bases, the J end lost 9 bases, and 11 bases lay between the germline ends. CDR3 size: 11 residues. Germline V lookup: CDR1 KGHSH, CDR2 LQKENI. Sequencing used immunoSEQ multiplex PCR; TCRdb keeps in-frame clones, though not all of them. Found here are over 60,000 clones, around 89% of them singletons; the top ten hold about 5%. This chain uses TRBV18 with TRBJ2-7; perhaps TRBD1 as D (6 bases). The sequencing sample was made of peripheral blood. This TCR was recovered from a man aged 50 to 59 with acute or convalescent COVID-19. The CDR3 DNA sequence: TGTGCCAGCTCAACAGGGTTCGCGCAGTACTTC. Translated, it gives CASSTGFAQYF.